The 13 T cell receptor beta chains given below trace back to one sample, sequenced in a study of blood T cells in healthy people across ages. Combining a sample-barcoded 5' primer with a J-beta primer mix, a second PCR ran for roughly 7 to 11 cycles. Using its own MiXCR run on the 5' RACE reads, TCRdb lists one record per CDR3 protein. The sample lists about 970,000 distinct CDR3 sequences; about 51% were seen once. The sample taken for sequencing was blood. These receptors all come from a woman aged 55-69 years in good health.

This clonotype has just a few counts. The chain recombines TRBV7-3 with TRBJ2-1, with 12 bases fitting TRBD2. The CDR3 length is 17 residues. J gave up 0 bases and V 5 bases, and 5 bases lay outside the gene matches. Looked up from germline, CDR1 is SGHTA and CDR2 is FQGTGA. CDR3 protein: CASSPSTSGSSYNEQFF. The DNA of the CDR3 is TGTGCCAGCAGCCCCTCGACTAGCGGGAGCTCCTACAATGAGCAGTTCTTC.

The J gene is TRBJ1-1, the V gene TRBV7-2; 12 bases align to TRBD1. This CDR3 has 17 residues. From germline, CDR1 is SGHTA and CDR2 FQGNSA. Trimming removed 4 bases from V and 4 bases from J; junction bases left unmatched: 10. As DNA, the CDR3 is TGTGCCAGCAGCTCAACCGGGACAGGGGGCATGGGCACTGAAGCTTTCTTT. Its protein product is CASSSTGTGGMGTEAFF.

The gene calls are TRBV4-1 and TRBJ2-5, with TRBD2 as a possible D gene (6 bases). The V end lost 3 bases, the J end lost 3 bases, and 11 bases lay between the germline ends. This CDR3 has 14 amino acids. Germline V lookup: CDR1 MGHRA, CDR2 YSYEKL. In nucleotides, the CDR3 is TGCGCCAGCAGCCAGAGACCGGGGGAAGAGACCCAGTACTTC. Its translation is CASSQRPGEETQYF.

The V call is TRBV20-1, the J call TRBJ2-1; D perhaps matches TRBD1 (6 bases). The V end lost 1 base, the J end lost 1 base, and 17 bases lay between the germline ends. The germline CDR1 and CDR2 sequences are DFQATT and SNEGSKA (reference sequence). This CDR3 contains 17 residues. The CDR3 here is CSARASLTGTSYNEQFF. CDR3 DNA sequence: TGCAGTGCTAGAGCCTCCCTCACAGGGACGTCCTACAATGAGCAGTTCTTC.

The chain has TRBV4-1 and TRBJ2-7; TRBD1 might be the D (6 bases). V was clipped by 2 bases and J by 7 bases, with 12 bases between them. CDR1 is MGHRA and CDR2 is YSYEKL in the germline V gene. This CDR3 contains 13 residues. CDR3 in amino acids: CASSQTGSGEQYF. The CDR3 nucleotides are TGCGCCAGCAGCCAAACAGGGTCGGGGGAGCAGTACTTC.

The V call is TRBV14, the J call TRBJ2-1, with D hard to call. V lost 3 bases and J lost 7, with 13 bases in between. CDR1 is SGHDN and CDR2 is FVKESK in the germline V gene. This CDR3 is built from 14 residues. The CDR3 DNA follows: TGTGCCAGCAGCCAGGCACGTAGTGTGAATGAGCAGTTCTTC. Translating it yields CASSQARSVNEQFF. Using reference TRBV14 and TRBJ2-1 for the parts outside the CDR3, the full variable domain is EAGVTQFPSHSVIEKGQTVTLRCDPISGHDNLYWYRRVMGKEIKFLLHFVKESKQDESGMPNNRFLAERTGGTYSTLKVQPAELEDSGVYFCASSQARSVNEQFFGPGTRLTVL.

The chain combines TRBV12-3 or TRBV12-4 with TRBJ2-7; D possibly uses TRBD1 or TRBD2 (5 bases each). The CDR3 totals 15 residues. The V gene lost 2 bases and the J gene lost 5 bases, with 16 bases spanning the gap. The CDR3 region is CASSLTGPERHEQYF. CDR3 DNA sequence: TGTGCCAGCAGTTTAACAGGCCCTGAGCGGCACGAGCAGTACTTC.

There are a few counts of this clonotype. The gene calls are TRBV12-3 or TRBV12-4 and TRBJ2-7; no definite D call. Trimming removed 8 bases at V and 7 bases at J, with 15 bases between. The CDR3 is made up of 12 amino acids. Written as DNA, the CDR3 is TGTGCCAGCGGTGACGGTCTGGGAGAGCAGTACTTC. Its translation: CASGDGLGEQYF.

This clonotype was observed a few times. CDR3 DNA sequence: TGTGCCAGCTCACCAGGGGACAGGGCCCTCTCTGGGGCCAACGTCCTGACTTTC. Translated: CASSPGDRALSGANVLTF. The chain joins TRBV18 to TRBJ2-6, with 9 bases identical to TRBD1. The J segment lost 0 bases and the V segment lost 2 bases, leaving 5 bases of the junction unmatched. This CDR3 has 18 residues. The germline V gene has CDR1 KGHSH and CDR2 LQKENI.

The chain has TRBV7-3 and TRBJ1-2; no clear D gene. CDR1 and CDR2 (germline): SGHTA, FQGTGA. Trimming cost V 5 bases and J 6 bases, with 13 bases left between them. The length of the CDR3 is 13 residues. DNA for the CDR3: TGTGCCAGCAGCCCACAAATTAGGGATGGCTACACCTTC. Its translation: CASSPQIRDGYTF.

The chain employs TRBV20-1 and TRBJ2-7; 8 bases are shared with TRBD2. V lost 2 bases to trimming and J lost 9 bases; unmatched junction nucleotides: 6. CDR1 and CDR2 from the germline V gene are DFQATT and SNEGSKA (reference sequence). The CDR3 sequence is 12 residues long. The CDR3 DNA is TGCAGTGCTAGACGGGAGGGCCGCGGGCAGTACTTC. Its protein is CSARREGRGQYF.

This clonotype was detected a few times. This chain uses TRBV4-1 with TRBJ1-4; 7 nucleotides align to TRBD1. CDR3 length: 17 residues. V trimming: 2 bases; J trimming: 0 bases; junction bases outside the gene matches: 6. Germline CDR1 and CDR2: MGHRA and YSYEKL. The chain's CDR3 is CASSQWKGQSTNEKLFF. The CDR3 DNA sequence: TGCGCCAGCAGCCAATGGAAGGGACAGTCAACTAATGAAAAACTGTTTTTT.

The chain employs TRBV9 and TRBJ2-5; 7 bases are a match to TRBD1. CDR3 length: 16 residues. V shed 3 bases, J shed 11 bases, and the junction held 19 bases outside the gene matches. CDR1 is SGDLS, CDR2 YYNGEE, per germline. As DNA, the CDR3 is TGTGCCAGCAGCGCGGACCCGGACAGGAATAACAATGAGCAGTACTTC. Translated: CASSADPDRNNNEQYF.